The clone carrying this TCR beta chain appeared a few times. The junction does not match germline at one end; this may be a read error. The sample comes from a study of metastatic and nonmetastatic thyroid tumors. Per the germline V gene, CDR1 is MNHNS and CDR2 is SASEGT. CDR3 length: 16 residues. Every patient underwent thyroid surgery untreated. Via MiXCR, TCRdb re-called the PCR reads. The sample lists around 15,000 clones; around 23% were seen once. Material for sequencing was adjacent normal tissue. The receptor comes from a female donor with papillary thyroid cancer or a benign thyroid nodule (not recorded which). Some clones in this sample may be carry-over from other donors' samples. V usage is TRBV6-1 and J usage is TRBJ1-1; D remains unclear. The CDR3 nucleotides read TGTGCCGGCAGTCTCTCTTTAGGTTACAAGGAGACTGAAGATTTCTTT. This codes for CAGSLSLGYKETEDFF.